These 6 T cell receptor beta chains originate from one sample sequenced in a study of shared clonotypes between healthy human individuals. CD8 cells regarded as naive lacked CD45RO, were positively chosen for CCR7, and omitted terminally differentiated effector memory CD45RA+ cells. Generated by immunoSEQ multiplex PCR, the TCRdb table keeps only in-frame clones and is missing some. The repertoire holds some 2,000,000 clones, with about 94% as singletons. Input material: naive CD8+ T cells sorted from blood. All receptors come from a man aged 18 to 29 in good health.

Details on this clone: This specimen includes other DNA sequences encoding the same CDR3. CDR3 in amino acids: CASSQDSSGSSYEQYF. The CDR3 coding sequence is TGCGCCAGCAGCCAAGATTCTAGCGGGAGCTCCTACGAGCAGTACTTC. The genes are TRBV4-1 and TRBJ2-7, with 10 nucleotides matching TRBD2. CDR3 length: 16 amino acids. Germline CDR1 reads MGHRA; CDR2 reads YSYEKL. Trimming took 0 bases from V and 0 from J; bases not matched to a gene: 2.

V is TRBV28 and J is TRBJ2-2; TRBD1 agrees at 7 bases. J gave up 7 bases and V 2 bases, and 10 bases lay outside the gene matches. This CDR3 has 16 amino acids. Germline V gene data show CDR1 as MDHEN and CDR2 as SYDVKM. In DNA, the CDR3 is TGTGCCAGCAGTTTAAGTGTAACAGGGGAAATCGGGGAGCTGTTTTTT. Its translation is CASSLSVTGEIGELFF.

The chain has TRBV6-5 and TRBJ2-1, with D possibly TRBD2 on 5 matching bases. Germline V gene data show CDR1 as MNHEY and CDR2 as SVGAGI. V lost 2 bases to trimming and J lost 3 bases, with 14 bases between them. The CDR3 runs 16 residues. CDR3 nucleotide sequence: TGTGCCAGCAGTTACCAAAATACTAGGTTCTACAATGAGCAGTTCTTC. It encodes CASSYQNTRFYNEQFF.

The chain is built from TRBV5-1 and TRBJ2-5; 8 positions match TRBD1. Germline CDR1 and CDR2: SGHRS and YFSETQ. This CDR3 contains 16 residues. The trim removed 0 bases at V and 5 bases at J, leaving 9 bases unmatched. DNA of the CDR3: TGCGCCAGCAGCTTGGATGGACAGGGAGGACGCGAGACCCAGTACTTC. This sequence encodes CASSLDGQGGRETQYF. The entire variable domain, with the rest obtained from reference TRBV5-1 and TRBJ2-5, is as follows: KAGVTQTPRYLIKTRGQQVTLSCSPISGHRSVSWYQQTPGQGLQFLFEYFSETQRNKGNFPGRFSGRQFSNSRSEMNVSTLELGDSALYLCASSLDGQGGRETQYFGPGTRLLVL.

The V gene is TRBV27, the J gene TRBJ2-3; D is unclear. This CDR3 has 13 residues. Trimming left V 6 bases short and J 4 bases short, with 11 bases between. Germline V gene lookup returns CDR1 MNHEY and CDR2 SMNVEV (reference sequence). CDR3 in amino acids: CASRSGSSDTQYF. CDR3 nucleotides: TGTGCCAGCAGGTCCGGGTCCTCAGATACGCAGTATTTT.

This clone came up a few times. The identical CDR3 is also encoded by other nucleotide sequences in the sample. V gene TRBV6-5 combines with J gene TRBJ2-7; TRBD2 is a possible D gene (5 bases). Germline loops: CDR1 MNHEY, CDR2 SVGAGI. V lost 2 bases and J lost 3, with 5 bases in between. The CDR3 length is 12 residues. CDR3 amino acids: CASSYAGYEQYF. The CDR3 DNA reads TGTGCCAGCAGTTACGCGGGCTACGAGCAGTACTTC.